Listed here are 21 T cell receptor beta chains from one sample, sequenced in a study of Ad26.COV2.S vaccination and SARS-CoV-2 variants. Treatment given: some 19 received Ad26.COV2.S at low or high dose, single or two shots; 5 received placebo; per-sample allocation not given. Samples were taken on day 63 after the first vaccine or placebo injection. Profiled with immunoSEQ multiplex PCR; TCRdb holds only in-frame clones, not every one. The profile shows fewer than 500,000 clones, about 90% of them singletons. Sample: peripheral blood, taken in a trial of Ad26.COV2.S vaccine versus placebo. The receptors were sampled from a person aged 18-60 years who received the Ad26.COV2.S COVID-19 vaccine or a placebo.

The chain is built from TRBV13 and TRBJ2-5; TRBD1 matches 8 bases. The CDR3 loop spans 12 amino acids. After removal of 5 bases from V and 5 bases from J, the junction contained 1 base not matched to a gene. The germline V gene has CDR1 PRHDT and CDR2 FYEKMQ (reference sequence). CDR3 region: CASSTGGETQYF. CDR3 nucleotides: TGTGCCAGCAGCACAGGGGGTGAGACCCAGTACTTC.

CDR3 DNA sequence: TGTGCCAGCAGCCGACCAAGCGGCGGGGCCAACGTCCTGACTTTC. Residues: CASSRPSGGANVLTF. The J gene is TRBJ2-6, the V gene TRBV25-1, with a weak D call TRBD2 (5 bases). V gave up 6 bases and J gave up 4 bases, with 13 bases separating them. Germline V lookup: CDR1 MGHDK, CDR2 SYGVNS. This CDR3 contains 15 residues.

The CDR3 here is CASSLRRGLDTIYF. CDR3 nucleotide sequence: TGTGCCAGCAGCTTAAGACGGGGGCTAGACACCATATATTTT. The V call is TRBV7-2, the J call TRBJ1-3; maybe TRBD1 (6 bases). Per germline, CDR1 SGHTA and CDR2 FQGNSA. This CDR3 has 14 amino acids. Trimming removed 2 bases from V and 8 bases from J, with 13 bases in between.

The chain carries TRBV28 and TRBJ1-2, with D possibly being TRBD1 (6 bases). Trimming shortened V by 5 bases and J by 2 bases, and 15 bases separated the two germline ends. Germline CDR1 MDHEN, CDR2 SYDVKM. The CDR3 runs to 15 residues. This CDR3 reads CASSTVGGGNYGYTF. The DNA for the CDR3 is TGTGCCAGCAGTACAGTAGGGGGGGGCAACTATGGCTACACCTTC.

This sequence joins TRBV7-3 and TRBJ2-1; D is ambiguous. The V and J ends lost 5 bases and 0 bases respectively, with 11 bases between them. Per germline, CDR1 SGHTA and CDR2 FQGTGA. The CDR3 consists of 15 residues. CDR3 nucleotides: TGTGCCAGCAGCCCACGTGGCCACTCCTACAATGAGCAGTTCTTC. This translates into CASSPRGHSYNEQFF.

This sequence joins TRBV7-2 and TRBJ1-5, with 8 bases identical to TRBD1. V lost 5 bases, J lost 7 bases, and 10 bases stayed unmatched. The germline V gene has CDR1 SGHTA and CDR2 FQGNSA. This CDR3 is built from 15 residues. CDR3 in amino acids: CASSRLRGRGQPQHF. Written as DNA, the CDR3 is TGTGCCAGCAGCCGTCTCAGGGGGCGAGGGCAGCCCCAGCATTTT.

The V call is TRBV3-1 (or the pseudogene TRBV3-2), the J call TRBJ2-1; no clear D. CDR1 and CDR2 (germline): LGHDT, YNNKEL (reference sequence). The ends were cut back, 1 base at V and 7 bases at J, with 8 bases in the middle. This CDR3 has 13 amino acids. The CDR3 is CASSQGRKNEQFF. CDR3 coding DNA: TGTGCCAGCAGCCAAGGCAGGAAGAATGAGCAGTTCTTC.

The genes are TRBV9 and TRBJ1-2, with D uncertain. The CDR3 length is 16 residues. The ends were cut back, 4 bases at V and 0 bases at J, with 16 bases in the middle. In germline, CDR1 is SGDLS, CDR2 YYNGEE. In DNA form, the CDR3 reads TGTGCCAGCAGCCCCCCCACGGGGTTAGCTAACTATGGCTACACCTTC. Encoded protein: CASSPPTGLANYGYTF.

This chain connects TRBV29-1 to TRBJ1-1; perhaps TRBD1 as D (5 bases). The CDR3 is 12 residues long. Germline CDR1 and CDR2: SQVTM and ANQGSEA. Trimming took off 7 bases at V and 5 bases at J, with 14 bases between the two ends. The CDR3 reads CSGVGGGTEAFF. The CDR3 DNA is TGCAGCGGAGTTGGGGGGGGAACTGAAGCTTTCTTT. The full variable domain, with the rest looked up from reference TRBV29-1 and TRBJ1-1, is SAVISQKPSRDICQRGTSLTIQCQVDSQVTMMFWYRQQPGQSLTLIATANQGSEATYESGFVIDKFPISRPNLTFSTLTVSNMSPEDSSIYLCSGVGGGTEAFFGQGTRLTVV.

The V call is TRBV7-9, the J call TRBJ2-7, with 7 bases fitting TRBD2. V lost 6 bases to trimming and J lost 0 bases; unmatched junction nucleotides: 14. Germline lookup yields CDR1 SEHNR and CDR2 FQNEAQ (reference sequence). The CDR3 is 17 amino acids. CDR3 sequence: CASRMVGGVAGSYEQYF. In DNA, the CDR3 is TGTGCCAGCAGGATGGTCGGTGGGGTAGCGGGCTCCTACGAGCAGTACTTC. Full variable domain (outside the CDR3, taken from reference TRBV7-9 and TRBJ2-7): DTGVSQNPRHKITKRGQNVTFRCDPISEHNRLYWYRQTLGQGPEFLTYFQNEAQLEKSRLLSDRFSAERPKGSFSTLEIQRTEQGDSAMYLCASRMVGGVAGSYEQYFGPGTRLTVT.

This chain uses TRBV7-9 with TRBJ2-1; D is unclear. This CDR3 comprises 17 residues. Germline V gene sequence: CDR1 SEHNR, CDR2 FQNEAQ (reference sequence). Between the trimmed V and J ends, which lost 0 bases and 4 bases, there was a span of 16 bases. The CDR3 nucleotides read TGTGCCAGCAGCTTAGCGGTTGGGGTGTCAGAATACAATGAGCAGTTCTTC. Encoded protein: CASSLAVGVSEYNEQFF. Combining the CDR3 with reference TRBV7-9 and TRBJ2-1 gives the whole variable domain DTGVSQNPRHKITKRGQNVTFRCDPISEHNRLYWYRQTLGQGPEFLTYFQNEAQLEKSRLLSDRFSAERPKGSFSTLEIQRTEQGDSAMYLCASSLAVGVSEYNEQFFGPGTRLTVL.

The V call is TRBV6-5, the J call TRBJ2-7; maybe TRBD2 (5 bases). Looked up from germline, CDR1 is MNHEY and CDR2 is SVGAGI. Trimming took off 6 bases at V and 2 bases at J, with 11 bases between the two ends. This CDR3 comprises 13 residues. CDR3: CASSPGYPYEQYF. The CDR3 DNA sequence: TGTGCCAGCAGCCCGGGGTATCCCTACGAGCAGTACTTC.

This chain joins TRBV28 and TRBJ2-5, with D perhaps matching TRBD1 (6 bases). Germline CDR1 reads MDHEN; CDR2 reads SYDVKM. V was pared by 6 bases and J by 7 bases, with 9 bases between. The CDR3 is 11 residues long. The CDR3 DNA follows: TGTGCCAGCAGCCCCAGGGGGACCCAGTACTTC. Its protein product is CASSPRGTQYF. The full variable domain, in which reference TRBV28 and TRBJ2-5 provide the parts outside the CDR3, is DVKVTQSSRYLVKRTGEKVFLECVQDMDHENMFWYRQDPGLGLRLIYFSYDVKMKEKGDIPEGYSVSREKKERFSLILESASTNQTSMYLCASSPRGTQYFGPGTRLLVL.

The chain couples TRBV27 to TRBJ1-1; D gene ambiguous. Germline V gene lookup returns CDR1 MNHEY and CDR2 SMNVEV (reference sequence). CDR3 length: 13 amino acids. With 2 bases removed from V and 3 bases from J, the gap between germline ends came to 7 bases. The CDR3 protein is CASSLRVDTEAFF. The CDR3 DNA sequence: TGTGCCAGCAGTTTAAGGGTTGACACTGAAGCTTTCTTT.

In nucleotides, the CDR3 is TGTGCCAGCAGTTTATTCCCTGGGAGCGCTGAAGCTTTCTTT. Its protein product is CASSLFPGSAEAFF. V gene TRBV27 combines with J gene TRBJ1-1; D not resolved. Germline V gives CDR1 MNHEY, CDR2 SMNVEV (reference sequence). The ends were cut back, 1 base at V and 6 bases at J, with 12 bases in the middle. The CDR3 length is 14 residues.

This chain links TRBV5-6 with TRBJ2-7; 11 positions match TRBD1. Per the germline V gene, CDR1 is SGHDT and CDR2 is YYEEEE. V was pared by 3 bases and J by 4 bases, with 9 bases of the junction left unmatched. This CDR3 has 16 amino acids. This CDR3 reads CASSSRTGGVFYEQYF. CDR3 DNA sequence: TGTGCCAGCAGCTCCCGGACAGGGGGCGTTTTTTACGAGCAGTACTTC. The whole variable domain, filled in from reference TRBV5-6 and TRBJ2-7, reads DAGVTQSPTHLIKTRGQQVTLRCSPKSGHDTVSWYQQALGQGPQFIFQYYEEEERQRGNFPDRFSGHQFPNYSSELNVNALLLGDSALYLCASSSRTGGVFYEQYFGPGTRLTVT.

This clone was picked up one time. The V and J genes are TRBV14 and TRBJ1-2, with no clear D. The CDR3 runs to 16 residues. The germline V and J ends were trimmed by 5 bases and 5 bases, with 21 bases remaining between them. From germline, CDR1 is SGHDN and CDR2 FVKESK. CDR3 coding DNA: TGTGCCAGCAGCTCCACCGAAGGAGGACGTACTTATGGCTACACCTTC. Amino acids: CASSSTEGGRTYGYTF.

This chain connects TRBV4-3 to TRBJ2-1, with D possibly being TRBD1 or TRBD2 (6 bases each). The CDR3 spans 20 residues. Germline V gives CDR1 LGHNA, CDR2 YSLEER. V dropped 0 bases and J dropped 0 bases, with 21 bases sitting between them. The CDR3 nucleotides are TGCGCCAGCAGCCAAGATGGGGACAAAGACGGGGGACTCTCCTACAATGAGCAGTTCTTC. Translating gives CASSQDGDKDGGLSYNEQFF.

The chain links TRBV14 to TRBJ2-7; TRBD1 matches at 9 bases. Germline CDR1 is SGHDN and CDR2 is FVKESK. V lost 4 bases to trimming and J lost 1 base; unmatched junction nucleotides: 5. The length of the CDR3 is 15 residues. The CDR3 region has the DNA TGTGCCAGCAGCCGGGCGACAGGGGGATCCTACGAGCAGTACTTC. It yields the protein CASSRATGGSYEQYF.

This clone has more than one count but fewer than ten. CDR3 amino acids: CASSPTSNEQFF. The CDR3 DNA reads as TGTGCCAGCTCACCAACTAGCAATGAGCAGTTCTTC. The V call is TRBV18, the J call TRBJ2-1; perhaps TRBD2 as D (5 bases). Per the germline V gene, CDR1 is KGHSH and CDR2 is LQKENI. The CDR3 consists of 12 residues. Trimming stripped 2 bases from V and 6 bases from J, with 5 bases between.

The chain employs TRBV27 and TRBJ1-3; a weak D match, TRBD1 (5 bases). Germline V gene data show CDR1 as MNHEY and CDR2 as SMNVEV (reference sequence). The V and J ends lost 2 bases and 1 base respectively, with 6 bases between them. The CDR3 is made up of 14 amino acids. CDR3 amino acids: CASSLGGSGNTIYF. The DNA of the CDR3 is TGTGCCAGCAGTTTAGGGGGGTCTGGAAACACCATATATTTT.